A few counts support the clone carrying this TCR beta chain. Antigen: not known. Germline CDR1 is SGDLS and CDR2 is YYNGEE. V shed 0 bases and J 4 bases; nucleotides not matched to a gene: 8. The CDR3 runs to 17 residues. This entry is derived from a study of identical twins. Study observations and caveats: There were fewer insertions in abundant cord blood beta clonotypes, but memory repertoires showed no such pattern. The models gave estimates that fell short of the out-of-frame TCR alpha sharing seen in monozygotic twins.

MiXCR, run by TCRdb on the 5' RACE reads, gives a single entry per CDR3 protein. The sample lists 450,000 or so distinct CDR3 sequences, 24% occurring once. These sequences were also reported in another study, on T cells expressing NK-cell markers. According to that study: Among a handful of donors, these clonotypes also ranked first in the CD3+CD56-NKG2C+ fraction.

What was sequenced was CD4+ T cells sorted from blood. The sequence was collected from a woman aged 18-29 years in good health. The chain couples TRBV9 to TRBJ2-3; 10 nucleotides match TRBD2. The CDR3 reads CASSVEGSGRFADTQYF. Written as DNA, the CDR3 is TGTGCCAGCAGCGTAGAGGGTAGCGGGAGGTTCGCAGATACGCAGTATTTT.